The present T cell receptor beta chain was sequenced within a study of CD8 T cells in Susac syndrome. In the study overall: Among the Susac syndrome patients sequenced, 5 or 6 had active disease and roughly 8 were in remission. The Susac syndrome patients were therapy-naive, on corticosteroids, or on intravenous immunoglobulin alone at blood draw.

It was negative isolation that provided the CD8+ and CD4+ T cells, whereas TEMRA cells were enriched by FACS. This CDR3 is built from 16 residues. V was cut by 1 base and J by 7 bases, with 17 bases left in between. Germline V lookup: CDR1 SGHTA, CDR2 FQGNSA. The RNA input was about 0.45 to 1 ug, and it was reverse transcribed with random hexamers. TCRdb redid the calling of the immunoSEQ multiplex PCR reads with MiXCR, one entry per CDR3 protein. Of more than 200,000 distinct CDR3 sequences in the sample, about 95% were seen once. This TCR came from a human donor with Susac syndrome. The sequencing sample was made of CD4+ T cells from PBMCs. The J gene is TRBJ2-1, the V gene TRBV7-2; D call uncertain. CDR3 in amino acids: CASSLGPASLGNEQFF. The CDR3, as DNA: TGTGCCAGCAGCTTAGGCCCGGCTTCCTTGGGGAATGAGCAGTTCTTC.